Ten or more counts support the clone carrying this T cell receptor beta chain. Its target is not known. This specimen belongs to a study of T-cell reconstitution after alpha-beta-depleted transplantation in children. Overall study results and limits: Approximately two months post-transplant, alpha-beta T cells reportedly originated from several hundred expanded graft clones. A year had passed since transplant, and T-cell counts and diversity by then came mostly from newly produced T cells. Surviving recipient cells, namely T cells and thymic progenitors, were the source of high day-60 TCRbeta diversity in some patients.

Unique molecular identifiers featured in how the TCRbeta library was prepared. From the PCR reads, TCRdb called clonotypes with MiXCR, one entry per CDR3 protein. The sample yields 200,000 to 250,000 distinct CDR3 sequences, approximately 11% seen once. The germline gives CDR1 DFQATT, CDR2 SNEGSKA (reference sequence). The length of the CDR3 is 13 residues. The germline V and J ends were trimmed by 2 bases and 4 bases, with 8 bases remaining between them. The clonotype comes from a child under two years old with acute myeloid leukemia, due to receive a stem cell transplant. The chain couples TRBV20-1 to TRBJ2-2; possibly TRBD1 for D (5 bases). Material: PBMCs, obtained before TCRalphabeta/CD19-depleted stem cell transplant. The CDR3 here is CSARRQSTGELFF. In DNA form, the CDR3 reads TGCAGTGCTAGACGACAGAGCACCGGGGAGCTGTTTTTT.